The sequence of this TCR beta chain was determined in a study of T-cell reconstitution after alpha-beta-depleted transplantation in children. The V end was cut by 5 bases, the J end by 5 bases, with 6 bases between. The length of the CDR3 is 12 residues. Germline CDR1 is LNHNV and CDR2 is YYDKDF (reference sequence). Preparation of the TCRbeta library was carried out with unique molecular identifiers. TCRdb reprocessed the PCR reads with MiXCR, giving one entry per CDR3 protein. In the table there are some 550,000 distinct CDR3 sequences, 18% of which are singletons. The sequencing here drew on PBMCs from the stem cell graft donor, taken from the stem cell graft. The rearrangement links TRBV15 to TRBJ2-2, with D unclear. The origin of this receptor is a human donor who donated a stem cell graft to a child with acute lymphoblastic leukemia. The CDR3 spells CATSQATGELFF. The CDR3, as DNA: TGTGCCACCAGCCAAGCAACCGGGGAGCTGTTTTTT.